This T cell receptor (beta chain) derives from a study of OX40 agonist ivuxolimab in advanced cancers. The protocol was immunoSEQ multiplex PCR, while the TCRdb copy is restricted to in-frame clones and leaves out a portion. Counted here are some 57,000 clones, 82% occurring once; the ten biggest clones make up 3% to 4.5%. CDR1 SGDLS and CDR2 YYNGEE come from the germline V gene. The V segment lost 3 bases and the J segment 5 bases; nucleotides outside the gene matches: 5. The CDR3 length is 15 residues. The clonotype was recovered from an adult with an advanced solid tumor such as melanoma, head and neck, liver or kidney cancer. The chain employs TRBV9 and TRBJ1-6, with 7 bases identical to TRBD1. The material sequenced was CD4+ or CD8+ T cells sorted from blood, taken in a trial of the OX40 agonist ivuxolimab. The CDR3 DNA follows: TGTGCCAGCAGCGCAGGGGGTTTGCATAATTCACCCCTCCACTTT. The encoded protein is CASSAGGLHNSPLHF.